This TCR beta chain was captured by sequencing in a study of monozygotic twins with inflammatory bowel disease. With no T cell sorting beforehand, total RNA was isolated from whole blood. Study findings and constraints: Patients received differing immunosuppressive treatments, which may have added variability to their repertoires. IBD patients shared fewer clonotypes with other individuals than healthy twins, especially patients with disease activity signs.

The CDR3 totals 15 residues. Comment on this clonotype: Its specificity is unknown.

TCRdb reanalyzed the 5' RACE reads and collapses them to one entry per CDR3 protein, without DNA. In total, the table holds approximately 300,000 distinct CDR3 sequences. This sequence was found in a human donor with ulcerative colitis or Crohn's disease, or a healthy co-twin of an affected twin (not recorded which). This chain links TRBV12-3 or TRBV12-4 with TRBJ1-3. The sequencing input was blood. The CDR3 reads CASSMQANSGNTIYF.